This is a list of T cell receptor beta chains from one sample in a study of OX40 agonist ivuxolimab in advanced cancers. TCRdb's table, derived via immunoSEQ multiplex PCR, lists solely in-frame clones and lacks some. The data hold 50,000 to 65,000 clones, with over 75% observed a single time. The starting material was CD4+ or CD8+ T cells sorted from blood, obtained in a trial of the OX40 agonist ivuxolimab. The source of these receptors is an adult with an advanced solid tumor such as melanoma, head and neck, liver or kidney cancer. Each CDR3 is given with its conserved first and last residue. The order of the fields is J gene, clone size, D gene, V gene, CDR3 protein, CDR3 DNA. A D gene is named only where the DNA matches it firmly. A row's size may be missing; if present it is once, few, many or a size class.

>TRBJ2-2|NA|TRBD2|TRBV7-3
CASSAGTRAGSGKTGELFF
TGTGCCAGCAGCGCCGGGACTCGGGCGGGTAGCGGGAAGACCGGGGAGCTGTTTTTT
>TRBJ1-2|NA|TRBD1|TRBV13
CASSTRQPGTVNYGYTF
TGTGCCAGCAGCACCAGACAACCAGGGACAGTCAACTATGGCTACACCTTC
>TRBJ1-5|NA|NA|TRBV19
CASSISVAGVTQPQHF
TGTGCCAGTAGTATATCTGTGGCAGGGGTAACTCAGCCCCAGCATTTT
>TRBJ1-5|NA|NA|TRBV4-1
CASSQDSNQPQHF
TGCGCCAGCAGCCAAGATAGCAATCAGCCCCAGCATTTT
>TRBJ1-2|NA|NA|TRBV4-3
CASSQRTAYGYTF
TGCGCCAGCAGCCAAAGGACAGCCTATGGCTACACCTTC
>TRBJ2-7|NA|TRBD2|TRBV4-3
CASSQDLGRESSYEQYF
TGCGCCAGCAGCCAAGATCTTGGGCGGGAGAGCTCCTACGAGCAGTACTTC
>TRBJ2-3|NA|NA|TRBV6-4
CASSDASGTDTQYF
TGTGCCAGCAGTGACGCTAGCGGCACAGATACGCAGTATTTT
>TRBJ2-7|NA|NA|TRBV6-6
CASSPTGLSYEQYF
TGTGCCAGCAGCCCTACAGGGTTATCCTACGAGCAGTACTTC
>TRBJ1-1|NA|TRBD1|TRBV27
CASSNRGYTEAFF
TGTGCCAGCAGTAACAGGGGGTACACTGAAGCTTTCTTT
>TRBJ1-2|NA|NA|TRBV9
CASSVPGLGYTF
TGTGCCAGCAGCGTTCCGGGTCTTGGCTACACCTTC
>TRBJ2-1|NA|NA|TRBV7-9
CASSDPGDNEQFF
TGTGCCAGCAGCGACCCAGGGGACAATGAGCAGTTCTTC
>TRBJ2-7|once|NA|TRBV27
CASSLGVSGEQYF
TGTGCCAGCAGTTTAGGGGTTTCTGGGGAGCAGTACTTC
>TRBJ2-7|NA|NA|TRBV4-3
CASSQVEGGPYEQYF
TGCGCCAGCAGCCAAGTGGAGGGAGGCCCGTACGAGCAGTACTTC
>TRBJ2-3|NA|NA|TRBV10-2
CASSETGSQTTQYF
TGCGCCAGCAGTGAAACCGGGAGCCAGACTACGCAGTATTTT
>TRBJ2-7|NA|NA|TRBV28
CASTPVANPSYEQYF
TGTGCCAGCACCCCGGTGGCCAACCCATCTTACGAGCAGTACTTC
>TRBJ2-7|NA|NA|TRBV4-2
CASSQDKGLYRPYEQYF
TGTGCCAGCAGCCAAGATAAGGGGCTCTATCGGCCCTACGAGCAGTACTTC
>TRBJ2-7|NA|NA|TRBV4-3
CASSPHPESSYEQYF
TGCGCCAGCAGCCCTCACCCGGAAAGCTCCTACGAGCAGTACTTC
>TRBJ2-5|NA|TRBD1|TRBV27
CASSSGTGEETQYF
TGTGCCAGCAGCTCCGGGACAGGGGAAGAGACCCAGTACTTC
>TRBJ1-1|NA|TRBD1|TRBV7-9
CASSLWGQAMNTEAFF
TGTGCCAGCAGCCTATGGGGACAGGCCATGAACACTGAAGCTTTCTTT
>TRBJ2-3|NA|TRBD2|TRBV6-4
CASSGGLAGDTQYF
TGTGCCAGCAGTGGGGGACTAGCGGGAGATACGCAGTATTTT
>TRBJ2-3|NA|NA|TRBV19
CASSIDSEATDTQYF
TGTGCCAGTAGTATAGATAGCGAGGCCACAGATACGCAGTATTTT
>TRBJ2-3|NA|NA|TRBV5-1
CASSLADTQYF
TGCGCCAGCAGCTTGGCAGATACGCAGTATTTT